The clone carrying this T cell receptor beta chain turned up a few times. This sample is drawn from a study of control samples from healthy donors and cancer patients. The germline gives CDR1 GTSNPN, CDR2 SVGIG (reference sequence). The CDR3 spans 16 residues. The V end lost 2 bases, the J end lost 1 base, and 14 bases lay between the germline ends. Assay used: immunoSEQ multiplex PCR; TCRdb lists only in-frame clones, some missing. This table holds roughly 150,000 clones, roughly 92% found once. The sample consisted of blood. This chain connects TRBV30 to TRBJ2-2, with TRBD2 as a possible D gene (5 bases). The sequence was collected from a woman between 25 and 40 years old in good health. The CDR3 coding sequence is TGTGCCTGGAGTCGAGGAACTAGTTTGAACACCGGGGAGCTGTTTTTT. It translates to CAWSRGTSLNTGELFF.